These 20 T cell receptor beta chains originate from one sample sequenced in a study of T-cell reconstitution after alpha-beta-depleted transplantation in children. TCRbeta library construction was performed incorporating unique molecular identifiers. TCRdb reanalysed the PCR reads using MiXCR and keeps one entry per CDR3 protein. Found here are roughly 120,000 distinct CDR3 sequences, under 30% of them singletons; the top ten hold over 9.5%. The sample here was PBMCs, mostly from graft donor cells, taken 180 days after TCRalphabeta/CD19-depleted stem cell transplant. The source of these receptors is a male patient aged 2-15 years who had a stem cell transplant for chronic granulomatous disease, so the T cells may come from the graft donor.

This clonotype occurred a few times. The chain couples TRBV6-2 or TRBV6-3 to TRBJ2-7; D tentatively fits TRBD1 or TRBD2 (5 bases each). V shed 10 bases and J shed 3 bases, with 10 bases lying between them. The CDR3 sequence is 11 residues long. CDR1 is MNHEY and CDR2 is SVGEGT in the germline V gene. The CDR3 sequence: CAIGTLYEQYF. In DNA form, the CDR3 reads TGTGCCATTGGGACGCTCTACGAGCAGTACTTC.

CDR3 sequence (DNA): TGCAGTGCTAGAGTCCGGGAGACCCAGTACTTC. Protein sequence: CSARVRETQYF. This chain connects TRBV20-1 to TRBJ2-5, with D unresolved. V lost 1 base and J 5 bases, leaving 5 bases between the germline ends. The germline V gene has CDR1 DFQATT and CDR2 SNEGSKA (reference sequence). The CDR3 is 11 amino acids.

The genes are TRBV20-1 and TRBJ2-5; possibly TRBD2 for D (5 bases). The germline gives CDR1 DFQATT, CDR2 SNEGSKA (reference sequence). This CDR3 has 13 residues. Between the trimmed V and J ends, which lost 2 bases and 5 bases, there was a span of 12 bases. The CDR3 bases are TGCAGTGCTAGATACCCCTCGGGGGAGACCCAGTACTTC. It is translated as CSARYPSGETQYF.

This clonotype appeared many times. J is TRBJ2-5 and V is TRBV20-1; D ambiguous. Germline V gene data show CDR1 as DFQATT and CDR2 as SNEGSKA (reference sequence). The CDR3 totals 15 residues. V was cut by 0 bases and J by 2 bases, with 13 bases left in between. The CDR3 here is CSAREGRFSQETQYF. The DNA for the CDR3 is TGCAGTGCTAGAGAAGGACGCTTTTCACAAGAGACCCAGTACTTC.

The sample holds many counts of this clonotype. The chain joins TRBV12-3 or TRBV12-4 to TRBJ2-7; D is perhaps TRBD1 (6 bases). This CDR3 comprises 12 residues. The V end was cut by 8 bases, the J end by 4 bases, with 12 bases between. CDR3 DNA: TGTGCCAGCTCCCAGGGGCCTTACGAGCAGTACTTC. It yields the protein CASSQGPYEQYF.

This clonotype was recorded a few times. The chain combines TRBV12-3 or TRBV12-4 with TRBJ2-1; D unresolved. CDR3 length: 15 residues. V was clipped by 7 bases and J by 0 bases, with 13 bases between them. CDR3 DNA: TGTGCCAGCAAGATGGTGGGCAGCTCCTACAATGAGCAGTTCTTC. Translating gives CASKMVGSSYNEQFF.

In this sample, this clonotype turned up many times. This rearrangement joins TRBV20-1 to TRBJ2-5; D unclear. The CDR3 extends over 12 amino acids. V lost 5 bases to trimming and J lost 9 bases, with 16 bases between them. Germline V gene sequence: CDR1 DFQATT, CDR2 SNEGSKA (reference sequence). The CDR3 here is CSAVRTTMAQYF. The CDR3 DNA reads as TGCAGTGCTGTTCGGACCACTATGGCCCAGTACTTC.

Points on this clonotype: A much larger clone sits a single nucleotide away, making a read error possible. This chain connects TRBV20-1 to TRBJ1-1; D gene ambiguous. The CDR3 totals 14 residues. Germline assignment: CDR1 DFQATT and CDR2 SNEGSKA (reference sequence). CDR3 nucleotides: TGCAGTGCTAGAGACAAGTTACCGAACACTGAAGCTTTGTTT. Its protein is CSARDKLPNTEALF.

This clonotype was seen repeatedly, ten times or more. The gene calls are TRBV12-3 or TRBV12-4 and TRBJ2-3, with 11 bases fitting TRBD2. This CDR3 region has 15 residues. With V trimmed by 2 bases and J by 8 bases, 6 bases remained unmatched. In nucleotides, the CDR3 is TGTGCCAGCAGTTTAACCCTAGCGGGAGGAGGTACGCAGTATTTT. Translating gives CASSLTLAGGGTQYF.

This clonotype was recorded many times. V and J are TRBV29-1 and TRBJ2-5, with D possibly TRBD1 on 6 matching bases. This CDR3 is built from 12 residues. The germline V and J ends were trimmed by 7 bases and 1 base, with 10 bases remaining between them. Germline CDR1 SQVTM, CDR2 ANQGSEA. This chain's CDR3 is CSAGTLQETQYF. CDR3 sequence (DNA): TGCAGCGCCGGGACACTCCAAGAGACCCAGTACTTC.

As concerns this clonotype: A much bigger clone sits one base away, suggesting this may be a read error. The CDR3 loop is CASTGQGVLEKLFF. CDR3 sequence (DNA): TGTGCCAGCACAGGACAGGGCGTCCTAGAAAAACTGTTTTTT. The chain recombines TRBV2 with TRBJ1-4, with 8 positions matching TRBD1. Germline CDR1 reads SNHLY; CDR2 reads FYNNEI. This CDR3 contains 14 residues. J was trimmed by 8 bases and V by 7 bases; bases with no gene match: 9.

This clonotype was counted at least ten times. The chain recombines TRBV20-1 with TRBJ2-7; TRBD2 agrees at 11 bases. The CDR3 length is 14 residues. V gave up 6 bases and J gave up 10 bases; unmatched junction bases: 14. Per germline, CDR1 DFQATT and CDR2 SNEGSKA (reference sequence). CDR3 amino acids: CSATSGSVSTEQYF. The DNA for the CDR3 is TGCAGTGCCACTAGCGGGAGTGTTAGTACGGAACAGTACTTC.

This chain joins TRBV12-3 or TRBV12-4 and TRBJ2-7; D perhaps matches TRBD2 (7 bases). Trimming left V 6 bases short and J 1 base short, with 19 bases between. CDR3 size: 16 residues. CDR3 region: CASSSFGGGDSYEQYF. DNA for the CDR3: TGTGCCAGCAGCTCATTTGGGGGGGGCGATTCCTACGAGCAGTACTTC.

The genes are TRBV4-1 and TRBJ2-3, with unresolved D. Germline V lookup: CDR1 MGHRA, CDR2 YSYEKL. The CDR3 consists of 15 residues. The V gene lost 4 bases and the J gene lost 1 base, with 12 bases spanning the gap. The CDR3 DNA is TGCGCCAGCAGCCGTGCAACGGATCGCACAGATACGCAGTATTTT. This codes for CASSRATDRTDTQYF.

Ten or more counts support this clonotype. The V and J genes are TRBV20-1 and TRBJ1-2; D is unclear. The CDR3 runs 9 residues. The ends were cut back, 5 bases at V and 8 bases at J, with 6 bases in the middle. Germline V gives CDR1 DFQATT, CDR2 SNEGSKA (reference sequence). CDR3 nucleotide sequence: TGCAGTGCTGGGCGAGGCTACACCTTC. It encodes CSAGRGYTF.

The CDR3 spells CASSLGFYGYTF. The CDR3 DNA follows: TGTGCCAGCAGTTTAGGGTTCTATGGCTACACCTTC. This chain uses TRBV12-3 or TRBV12-4 with TRBJ1-2; D remains unclear. This CDR3 region has 12 residues. Trimming stripped 1 base from V and 4 bases from J, with 4 bases between.

This clonotype has at least ten counts. This chain links TRBV4-1 with TRBJ2-1, with D possibly TRBD2 on 5 matching bases. Germline V gene sequence: CDR1 MGHRA, CDR2 YSYEKL. The CDR3 has 16 residues. Trimming cost V 4 bases and J 9 bases, with 22 bases left between them. The CDR3 DNA follows: TGCGCCAGCAGCCGTTTTCCCCGGGATTACTCTCCTGAGCAGTTCTTC. Its translation: CASSRFPRDYSPEQFF.

This clonotype showed up just a few times. The chain joins TRBV20-1 to TRBJ1-6; D possibly corresponds to TRBD1 (5 bases). There are 14 residues in the CDR3. The germline V and J ends were trimmed by 4 bases and 7 bases, with 14 bases remaining between them. From germline, CDR1 is DFQATT and CDR2 SNEGSKA (reference sequence). CDR3 region: CSANPAGTNSPLHF. The CDR3 DNA reads as TGCAGTGCTAACCCTGCAGGGACCAATTCACCCCTCCACTTT.

This clonotype was counted many times. V gene TRBV6-1 combines with J gene TRBJ2-7; D perhaps matches TRBD2 (6 bases). The CDR3 totals 13 residues. V was pared by 8 bases and J by 0 bases, with 11 bases between. Germline V gene sequence: CDR1 MNHNS, CDR2 SASEGT. CDR3 nucleotides: TGTGCCAGCCGACTAGGGCACTCCTACGAGCAGTACTTC. It encodes CASRLGHSYEQYF.

Remarks on this clonotype: A junction boundary mismatches the germline segment, possibly from a read error. The CDR3 region has the DNA TGCGCCAGCAGTTCTACTAGCGGGAGTCTGAACACAGATACGCAGTATTTT. It codes for CASSSTSGSLNTDTQYF. The V gene is TRBV28, the J gene TRBJ2-3; 11 nucleotides line up with TRBD2. Germline assignment: CDR1 MDHEN and CDR2 SYDVKM. The CDR3 length is 17 residues.